The clone carrying this TCR beta chain has ten or more counts. The data stem from a study of T cells in Graves' hyperthyroidism and ophthalmopathy. Regions amplified from RNA transcripts were the TCR beta CDR3 regions. The study used the HTBI primer set for a first-round RT-PCR of the TCR CDR3. TCRdb used MiXCR to reprocess the multiplex PCR reads, holding one entry per CDR3 protein. The sample includes a few hundred thousand distinct CDR3 sequences, about 15% seen only once; the top ten take 30% to 35%. The ends were cut back, 6 bases at V and 7 bases at J, with 25 bases in the middle. Looked up from germline, CDR1 is MDHEN and CDR2 is SYDVKM. The CDR3 sequence is 17 residues long.

The V and J genes are TRBV28 and TRBJ1-5; D gene uncertain. This clonotype was obtained from a woman between 50 and 59 years old with Graves' hyperthyroidism that later progressed to Graves' ophthalmopathy. The sequenced sample was blood. The CDR3 DNA follows: TGTGCCAGCAGCTCTGGCCTTACGTGGGGTTTACGGCAGCCCCAGCATTTT. This codes for CASSSGLTWGLRQPQHF.